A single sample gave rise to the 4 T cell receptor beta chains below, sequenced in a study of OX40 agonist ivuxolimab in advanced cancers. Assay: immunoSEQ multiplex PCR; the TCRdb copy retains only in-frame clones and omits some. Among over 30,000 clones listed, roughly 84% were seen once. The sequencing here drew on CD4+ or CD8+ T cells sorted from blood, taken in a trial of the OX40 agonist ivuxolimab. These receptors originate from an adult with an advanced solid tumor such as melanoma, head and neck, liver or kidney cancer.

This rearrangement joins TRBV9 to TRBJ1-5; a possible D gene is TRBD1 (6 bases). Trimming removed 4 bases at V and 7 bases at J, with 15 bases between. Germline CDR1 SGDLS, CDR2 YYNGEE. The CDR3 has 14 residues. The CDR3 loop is CASSSAGGAQPQHF. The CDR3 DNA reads TGTGCCAGCAGCTCCGCTGGGGGGGCCCAGCCCCAGCATTTT.

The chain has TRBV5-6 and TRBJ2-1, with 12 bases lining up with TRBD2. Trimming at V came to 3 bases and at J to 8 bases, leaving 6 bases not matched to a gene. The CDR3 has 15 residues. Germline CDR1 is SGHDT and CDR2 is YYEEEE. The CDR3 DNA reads TGTGCCAGCAGCTCCCTAGCGGGAGGGGGGTATGAGCAGTTCTTC. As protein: CASSSLAGGGYEQFF.

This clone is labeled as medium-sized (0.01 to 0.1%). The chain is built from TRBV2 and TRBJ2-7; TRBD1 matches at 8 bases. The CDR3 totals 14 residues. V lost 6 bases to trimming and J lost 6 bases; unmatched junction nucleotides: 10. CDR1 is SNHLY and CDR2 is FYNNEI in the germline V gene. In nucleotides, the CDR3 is TGTGCCAGCAGAACGGGACAGGTAGGAGTCGAGCAGTACTTC. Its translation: CASRTGQVGVEQYF.

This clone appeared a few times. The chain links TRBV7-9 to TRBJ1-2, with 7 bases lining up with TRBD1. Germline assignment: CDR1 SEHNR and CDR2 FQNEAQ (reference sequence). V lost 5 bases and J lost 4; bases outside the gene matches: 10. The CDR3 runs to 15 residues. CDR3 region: CASSPRTGTAYGYTF. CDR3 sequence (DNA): TGTGCCAGCAGCCCTCGGACAGGAACCGCCTATGGCTACACCTTC.